This passage covers 26 T cell receptor beta chains from one sample sequenced in a study of blood T cell repertoires in COVID-19. The data were produced by immunoSEQ multiplex PCR, yet TCRdb's version contains in-frame clones alone and is incomplete. Of fewer than 110,000 clones listed, nearly 85% are singletons. The sample consisted of peripheral blood. The receptors stem from a human donor in a cohort sampled during active or convalescent COVID-19.

V is TRBV2 and J is TRBJ2-3, with D possibly TRBD1 on 6 matching bases. The CDR3 spans 20 residues. Germline-derived CDR1 and CDR2 are SNHLY and FYNNEI. Trimming took off 3 bases at V and 2 bases at J, with 27 bases between the two ends. The CDR3 DNA sequence: TGTGCCAGCAGTGATCCACAGGGCCGTACCGGAGCGAGTAACACAGATACGCAGTATTTT. The encoded protein is CASSDPQGRTGASNTDTQYF.

J is TRBJ1-3 and V is TRBV6-6, with D unclear. V dropped 3 bases and J dropped 10 bases, with 19 bases sitting between them. This CDR3 has 15 residues. Germline-derived CDR1 and CDR2 are MNHNY and SVGAGI (reference sequence). In nucleotides, the CDR3 is TGTGCCAGCAGTTATGGACTGGAGGTAGTAGGGACCATATATTTT. Encoded protein: CASSYGLEVVGTIYF.

The rearrangement links TRBV4-1 to TRBJ2-3; 10 nucleotides agree with TRBD2. Losses at the gene ends were 1 base for V and 4 bases for J; bases not matched to a gene: 2. Germline V CDR1 and CDR2: MGHRA, YSYEKL. This CDR3 is 15 amino acids long. The CDR3 DNA reads TGCGCCAGCAGCCAAGTAGCGGGGGGATCAGATACGCAGTATTTT. Translated, it gives CASSQVAGGSDTQYF.

This clone was detected only a few times. V gene TRBV4-2 combines with J gene TRBJ1-4; a possible D gene is TRBD1 (5 bases). The CDR3 loop spans 17 amino acids. Trimming left V 4 bases short and J 5 bases short, with 20 bases between. Germline lookup yields CDR1 LGHNA and CDR2 YNFKEQ. The CDR3 DNA is TGTGCCAGCAGCCCAGATAAAAACAGGAACCTAAATGAAAAACTGTTTTTT. This encodes CASSPDKNRNLNEKLFF.

The rearrangement links TRBV5-4 to TRBJ2-4; perhaps TRBD1 as D (6 bases). CDR1 is SGHNT, CDR2 YYREEE, per germline (reference sequence). V was cut by 4 bases and J by 1 base, with 12 bases left in between. CDR3 length: 15 amino acids. CDR3 residues: CASSVTGRAKNIQYF. Written as DNA, the CDR3 is TGTGCCAGCAGCGTGACAGGTCGGGCCAAAAACATTCAGTACTTC.

This clone is a singleton in its sample. This sequence joins TRBV15 and TRBJ1-1, with unresolved D. This CDR3 region has 15 residues. With 0 bases removed from V and 0 bases from J, the gap between germline ends came to 8 bases. Germline V gives CDR1 LNHNV, CDR2 YYDKDF (reference sequence). CDR3: CATSRDRNMNTEAFF. The CDR3 bases are TGTGCCACCAGCAGAGACAGGAACATGAACACTGAAGCTTTCTTT.

This clone was detected a few times. The chain employs TRBV5-4 and TRBJ2-1; weak D call: TRBD2 (6 bases). V shed 0 bases and J shed 3 bases, with 7 bases lying between them. Germline V gene data show CDR1 as SGHNT and CDR2 as YYREEE (reference sequence). The CDR3 extends over 14 amino acids. The CDR3 region is CASSLGLDYNEQFF. The CDR3 region has the DNA TGTGCCAGCAGCTTGGGACTAGACTACAATGAGCAGTTCTTC. The whole variable domain, remainder taken from reference TRBV5-4 and TRBJ2-1, is ETGVTQSPTHLIKTRGQQVTLRCSSQSGHNTVSWYQQALGQGPQFIFQYYREEENGRGNFPPRFSGLQFPNYSSELNVNALELDDSALYLCASSLGLDYNEQFFGPGTRLTVL.

The genes are TRBV7-2 and TRBJ1-2; 8 nucleotides line up with TRBD1. Unmatched junction bases numbered 8, after V lost 1 base and J lost 7 bases. The CDR3 loop spans 15 amino acids. Germline CDR1 SGHTA, CDR2 FQGNSA. The CDR3 is CASSLGWTGLGGYTF. CDR3 coding DNA: TGTGCCAGCAGCTTAGGATGGACAGGGTTGGGTGGCTACACCTTC.

The rearrangement uses TRBV7-3 and TRBJ1-2; maybe TRBD1 (6 bases). The CDR3 length is 13 residues. Germline V gives CDR1 SGHTA, CDR2 FQGTGA. V lost 6 bases, J lost 7 bases, and 15 bases lay in between. This CDR3 is CASSQGQVRGYTF. CDR3 nucleotides: TGTGCCAGCAGTCAGGGACAAGTCCGTGGCTACACCTTC.

The chain combines TRBV19 with TRBJ2-2, with a tentative D call TRBD1 (6 bases). Deletions cut 7 bases from V and 3 bases from J, with 12 bases between. This CDR3 has 14 residues. The germline V gene has CDR1 LNHDA and CDR2 SQIVND (reference sequence). CDR3 nucleotides: TGTGCCAGTAACGCAGGGGAGTACACCGGGGAGCTGTTTTTT. It specifies CASNAGEYTGELFF.

The chain is built from TRBV2 and TRBJ2-7; TRBD1 matches at 12 bases. The V and J ends lost 0 bases and 7 bases, in that order; junction bases with no gene match: 22. The CDR3 runs to 21 residues. Germline loops: CDR1 SNHLY, CDR2 FYNNEI. The CDR3 reads CASSEALLFRWDRGQEGEQYF. The CDR3 DNA follows: TGTGCCAGCAGTGAAGCGCTTTTATTTCGTTGGGACAGGGGGCAAGAGGGGGAGCAGTACTTC. Full variable domain (missing parts from reference TRBV2 and TRBJ2-7): EPEVTQTPSHQVTQMGQEVILRCVPISNHLYFYWYRQILGQKVEFLVSFYNNEISEKSEIFDDQFSVERPDGSNFTLKIRSTKLEDSAMYFCASSEALLFRWDRGQEGEQYFGPGTRLTVT.

The chain carries TRBV11-2 and TRBJ2-1, with 7 bases that match TRBD1. The length of the CDR3 is 15 residues. Per germline, CDR1 SGHAT and CDR2 FQNNGV. The V gene end was trimmed by 5 bases and the J gene end by 1 base; junction bases not matched to a gene: 5. CDR3 bases: TGTGCCAGCAGCAAAGGGGGCTGGTCCTACAATGAGCAGTTCTTC. Its protein product is CASSKGGWSYNEQFF.

This clone was picked up many times. V usage is TRBV30 and J usage is TRBJ1-4; 7 bases agree with TRBD1. This CDR3 has 13 amino acids. The ends lost 5 bases at V and 10 bases at J; junction bases unmatched: 10. Germline V gene data show CDR1 as GTSNPN and CDR2 as SVGIG (reference sequence). Written as DNA, the CDR3 is TGTGCCTGGGAACAGACAGGGTGGTCAAAACTGTTTTTT. It codes for CAWEQTGWSKLFF.

The chain links TRBV11-3 to TRBJ2-6, with TRBD1 matching 7 bases. The CDR3 consists of 15 residues. CDR1 and CDR2 (germline): SGHNT, YENEEA. Trimming cost V 5 bases and J 2 bases; bases outside gene matches: 3. CDR3 in amino acids: CASSLQGPGANVLTF. In DNA, the CDR3 is TGTGCCAGCAGCCTACAGGGGCCTGGGGCCAACGTCCTGACTTTC. The entire variable domain, with the rest obtained from reference TRBV11-3 and TRBJ2-6, is as follows: EAGVVQSPRYKIIEKKQPVAFWCNPISGHNTLYWYLQNLGQGPELLIRYENEEAVDDSQLPKDRFSAERLKGVDSTLKIQPAELGDSAVYLCASSLQGPGANVLTFGAGSRLTVL.

This chain links TRBV5-1 with TRBJ2-3, with TRBD2 matching 11 bases. Per the germline V gene, CDR1 is SGHRS and CDR2 is YFSETQ. V trimming: 5 bases; J trimming: 2 bases; junction bases outside the gene matches: 7. The CDR3 is 16 residues long. CDR3 sequence reads: CASSLRLAGITDTQYF. CDR3 sequence (DNA): TGCGCCAGCAGTCTGAGACTAGCGGGGATCACAGATACGCAGTATTTT.

In this sample, this clone turned up once. This sequence joins TRBV7-9 and TRBJ1-6; 10 bases match TRBD1. CDR1 is SEHNR and CDR2 is FQNEAQ in the germline V gene (reference sequence). CDR3 size: 13 residues. Germline trimming cut 0 bases from V and 16 bases from J; bases unmatched to any gene: 3. CDR3 residues: CASSLAGTGVLHF. The CDR3 DNA is TGTGCCAGCAGCTTAGCCGGGACAGGGGTTCTCCACTTT.

J is TRBJ1-2 and V is TRBV19; D is possibly TRBD1 (5 bases). This CDR3 contains 16 residues. Trimming removed 5 bases from V and 4 bases from J, with 20 bases in between. Germline CDR1 is LNHDA and CDR2 is SQIVND (reference sequence). CDR3 sequence reads: CASSPRQPLKGYGYTF. The DNA for the CDR3 is TGTGCCAGTAGTCCTCGACAGCCCCTCAAGGGCTATGGCTACACCTTC.

V is TRBV6-5 and J is TRBJ1-3, with D uncertain. CDR3 size: 14 residues. V shed 2 bases and J shed 3 bases, with 8 bases lying between them. CDR1 is MNHEY, CDR2 SVGAGI, per germline. The CDR3 loop is CASSYDINGNTIYF. The CDR3 DNA follows: TGTGCCAGCAGTTACGACATAAATGGAAACACCATATATTTT.

J is TRBJ2-5 and V is TRBV24-1, with 7 positions matching TRBD1. Germline V lookup: CDR1 KGHDR, CDR2 SFDVKD. The CDR3 spans 15 residues. J was trimmed by 8 bases and V by 2 bases; bases with no gene match: 10. In DNA, the CDR3 is TGTGCCACCAGTGATTCGGGGCGCCCAGGGGGTACCCAGTACTTC. This codes for CATSDSGRPGGTQYF.

V and J are TRBV11-2 and TRBJ1-4; 9 nucleotides agree with TRBD1. Trimming took 4 bases from V and 1 from J; bases not matched to a gene: 13. The CDR3 consists of 19 residues. Germline CDR1 and CDR2: SGHAT and FQNNGV. Here the CDR3 DNA reads TGTGCCAGCAGCTCCCCTGGCGACAGGGGGGTTTTAACTAATGAAAAACTGTTTTTT. It translates to CASSSPGDRGVLTNEKLFF.

V usage is TRBV5-8 and J usage is TRBJ2-5, with TRBD1 matching over 8 bases. CDR3 length equals 14 residues. CDR1 is SGHTS and CDR2 is YDEGEE in the germline V gene. After removal of 0 bases from V and 2 bases from J, the junction contained 0 bases not matched to a gene. The CDR3: CASSLGQGQETQYF. The CDR3, as DNA: TGTGCCAGCAGCTTGGGACAGGGGCAAGAGACCCAGTACTTC.

The chain links TRBV30 to TRBJ2-7; tentatively, D is TRBD2 (7 bases). CDR1 is GTSNPN and CDR2 is SVGIG in the germline V gene (reference sequence). The CDR3 loop spans 15 amino acids. With 8 bases removed from V and 7 bases from J, the gap between germline ends came to 27 bases. CDR3 sequence (DNA): TGTGCCACCTGGTCTGGGCGGGGGCCCCTTCGAGAGCAGTACTTC. Amino acids: CATWSGRGPLREQYF. The full variable domain, rest sourced from reference TRBV30 and TRBJ2-7, is SQTIHQWPATLVQPVGSPLSLECTVEGTSNPNLYWYRQAAGRGLQLLFYSVGIGQISSEVPQNLSASRPQDRQFILSSKKLLLSDSGFYLCATWSGRGPLREQYFGPGTRLTVT.

The chain has TRBV5-6 and TRBJ2-7; D might be TRBD2 (6 bases). CDR3 length: 13 residues. V lost 4 bases and J 7 bases, leaving 15 bases between the germline ends. The germline CDR1 and CDR2 sequences are SGHDT and YYEEEE. CDR3: CASSGGRRGEQYF. CDR3 bases: TGTGCCAGCAGCGGGGGGAGGCGTGGAGAGCAGTACTTC.

This clone was found once. This chain joins TRBV27 and TRBJ2-7; tentatively, D is TRBD1 (6 bases). CDR1 MNHEY and CDR2 SMNVEV come from the germline V gene (reference sequence). V gave up 5 bases and J gave up 4 bases, with 15 bases separating them. There are 14 residues in the CDR3. Here the CDR3 reads CASSQKTRGYEQYF. CDR3 bases: TGTGCCAGCAGTCAGAAGACAAGGGGGTACGAGCAGTACTTC.

The chain is built from TRBV10-1 and TRBJ2-3, with a possible D match to TRBD2 (5 bases). CDR3 length: 16 residues. The V and J ends lost 0 bases and 5 bases respectively, with 15 bases between them. The germline gives CDR1 WNHNN, CDR2 SYGVQD (reference sequence). In DNA form, the CDR3 reads TGCGCCAGCAGTGAGTCGCTGTCAGGTGGAGGAGATACGCAGTATTTT. This sequence encodes CASSESLSGGGDTQYF.

The rearrangement uses TRBV24-1 and TRBJ2-2; TRBD1 matches at 9 bases. V lost 5 bases to trimming and J lost 7 bases; unmatched junction nucleotides: 7. This CDR3 has 15 residues. The V gene's germline CDR1 is KGHDR and CDR2 SFDVKD. Here the CDR3 reads CATSARDRVHGELFF. DNA for the CDR3: TGTGCCACCAGTGCCCGGGACAGGGTTCACGGGGAGCTGTTTTTT.